The 11 T cell receptor beta chains below all came from one sample that was sequenced in a study of T cell repertoires in cytomegalovirus infection. Their target antigens are unknown. TCRdb itself ran the reads through MiXCR, one entry per CDR3 protein. The profile shows about 35,000 distinct CDR3 sequences, roughly 54% of them singletons. The sample was CD8+ T cells from cultured PBMCs, taken from culture after CMV antigen stimulation. These receptors were taken from a human donor in good health (CMV status not recorded). Some clones in this sample may be carry-over from other donors' samples.

This rearrangement joins TRBV6-8 to TRBJ2-5; D is possibly TRBD2 (6 bases). This CDR3 has 16 amino acids. Deletions cut 3 bases from V and 1 base from J, with 15 bases between. The germline CDR1 and CDR2 sequences are MNHGY and SAAAGT. The CDR3 sequence: CASSYGPSASQETQYF. DNA of the CDR3: TGTGCCAGCAGTTATGGGCCTAGCGCTAGCCAAGAGACCCAGTACTTC.

This clonotype occurred a few times. The gene calls are TRBV27 and TRBJ1-5, with D possibly matching TRBD1 (6 bases). The germline gives CDR1 MNHEY, CDR2 SMNVEV (reference sequence). Between the trimmed V and J ends, which lost 0 bases and 7 bases, there was a span of 13 bases. The CDR3 has 15 residues. This CDR3 reads CASSLSAGAEQPQHF. In DNA form, the CDR3 reads TGTGCCAGCAGTTTATCTGCGGGGGCAGAGCAGCCCCAGCATTTT.

The chain couples TRBV27 to TRBJ2-7; tentative D call: TRBD2 (5 bases). Germline V lookup: CDR1 MNHEY, CDR2 SMNVEV (reference sequence). V lost 3 bases and J 7 bases, leaving 13 bases between the germline ends. CDR3 size: 13 residues. As DNA, the CDR3 is TGTGCCAGCAGTTTCGGGATGCTCGGGGAGCAGTACTTC. Protein sequence: CASSFGMLGEQYF.

The chain combines TRBV27 with TRBJ2-7; perhaps TRBD1 as D (6 bases). V was clipped by 6 bases and J by 9 bases, with 21 bases between them. This CDR3 spans 14 amino acids. CDR1 is MNHEY, CDR2 SMNVEV, per germline (reference sequence). The CDR3 spells CASSLGANLRGQYF. For the CDR3, the DNA is TGTGCCAGCAGCCTGGGGGCTAACCTACGAGGGCAGTACTTC.

The chain links TRBV6-1 to TRBJ2-1; 7 bases line up with TRBD2. The CDR3 runs 15 residues. CDR1 is MNHNS and CDR2 is SASEGT in the germline V gene. V gave up 7 bases and J gave up 4 bases; unmatched junction bases: 10. CDR3 DNA: TGTGCCAGCAACAATCCCGGGACTATGTACAATGAGCAGTTCTTC. Its translation is CASNNPGTMYNEQFF.

This clonotype was recorded once. The rearrangement joins TRBV28 to TRBJ2-1; D gene uncertain. Deletions cut 3 bases from V and 9 bases from J, with 15 bases between. The germline gives CDR1 MDHEN, CDR2 SYDVKM. This CDR3 contains 14 residues. The CDR3 loop reads CASSFQAVHGEQFF. The CDR3 region has the DNA TGTGCCAGCAGTTTTCAGGCCGTACACGGTGAGCAGTTCTTC. Complete variable domain (other parts from reference TRBV28 and TRBJ2-1): DVKVTQSSRYLVKRTGEKVFLECVQDMDHENMFWYRQDPGLGLRLIYFSYDVKMKEKGDIPEGYSVSREKKERFSLILESASTNQTSMYLCASSFQAVHGEQFFGPGTRLTVL.

CDR3 amino acids: CASSLGTATLTGYTF. CDR3 bases: TGTGCCAGCAGCTTAGGGACAGCTACCCTGACTGGCTACACCTTC. This rearrangement joins TRBV7-9 to TRBJ1-2; weak D call: TRBD1 (6 bases). The CDR3 runs to 15 residues. The germline CDR1 and CDR2 sequences are SEHNR and FQNEAQ (reference sequence). With 1 base removed from V and 7 bases from J, the gap between germline ends came to 16 bases.

The chain combines TRBV7-8 with TRBJ2-1, with D perhaps TRBD1 (5 bases). CDR1 SGHVS and CDR2 FQNEAQ come from the germline V gene. The CDR3 spans 15 residues. Trimming removed 4 bases from V and 4 bases from J, with 14 bases in between. The CDR3 region has the DNA TGTGCCAGCAGCTCCGTTGTAGGGGTGTACAATGAGCAGTTCTTC. Protein: CASSSVVGVYNEQFF. Variable domain in full (rest from reference TRBV7-8 and TRBJ2-1): GAGVSQSPRYKVAKRGQDVALRCDPISGHVSLFWYQQALGQGPEFLTYFQNEAQLDKSGLPSDRFFAERPEGSVSTLKIQRTQQEDSAVYLCASSSVVGVYNEQFFGPGTRLTVL.

This chain links TRBV7-8 with TRBJ1-1; 7 bases are shared with TRBD1. This CDR3 spans 15 amino acids. Losses at the gene ends were 3 bases for V and 1 base for J; bases not matched to a gene: 5. Germline V lookup: CDR1 SGHVS, CDR2 FQNEAQ. The CDR3 sequence is CASSFYRQGNTEAFF. For the CDR3, the DNA is TGTGCCAGCAGCTTCTATAGACAGGGGAACACTGAAGCTTTCTTT.

The chain employs TRBV7-2 and TRBJ2-5; D possibly corresponds to TRBD1 (6 bases). This CDR3 is 15 amino acids long. Trimming left V 4 bases short and J 1 base short, with 13 bases between. Germline CDR1 is SGHTA and CDR2 is FQGNSA. The CDR3 sequence is CASSYRGSRQETQYF. The CDR3 DNA sequence: TGTGCCAGCAGCTATAGGGGGTCACGCCAAGAGACCCAGTACTTC.

This clonotype has a handful of counts. J is TRBJ1-5 and V is TRBV2; D unclear. Between the trimmed V and J ends, which lost 3 bases and 0 bases, there was a span of 12 bases. Germline CDR1 reads SNHLY; CDR2 reads FYNNEI. The CDR3 is 16 amino acids. CDR3 coding DNA: TGTGCCAGCAGTGAGGCAGGCGCTCTTAGCAATCAGCCCCAGCATTTT. Protein sequence: CASSEAGALSNQPQHF.